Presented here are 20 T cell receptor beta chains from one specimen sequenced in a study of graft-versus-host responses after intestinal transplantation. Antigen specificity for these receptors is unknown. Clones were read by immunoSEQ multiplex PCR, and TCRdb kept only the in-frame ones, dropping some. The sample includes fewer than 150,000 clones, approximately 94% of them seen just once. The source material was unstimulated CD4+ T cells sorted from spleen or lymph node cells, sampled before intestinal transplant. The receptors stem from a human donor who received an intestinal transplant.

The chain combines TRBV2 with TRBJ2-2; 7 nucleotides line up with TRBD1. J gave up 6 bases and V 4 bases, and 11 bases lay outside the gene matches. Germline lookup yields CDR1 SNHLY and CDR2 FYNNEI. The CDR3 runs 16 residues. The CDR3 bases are TGTGCCAGCAGTGGGACCGGGACAGTGTCCTCCGGGGAGCTGTTTTTT. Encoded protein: CASSGTGTVSSGELFF.

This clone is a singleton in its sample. CDR3 in amino acids: CASSQEQGTGELFF. CDR3 coding DNA: TGCGCCAGCAGCCAAGAACAGGGTACCGGGGAGCTGTTTTTT. The chain joins TRBV4-1 to TRBJ2-2; D possibly corresponds to TRBD1 (6 bases). This CDR3 is built from 14 residues. V lost 0 bases and J lost 5, with 7 bases in between. Per the germline V gene, CDR1 is MGHRA and CDR2 is YSYEKL.

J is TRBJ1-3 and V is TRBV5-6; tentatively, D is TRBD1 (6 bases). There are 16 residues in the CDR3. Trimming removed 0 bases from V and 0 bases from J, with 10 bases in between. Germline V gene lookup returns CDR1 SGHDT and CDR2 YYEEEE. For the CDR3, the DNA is TGTGCCAGCAGCTTGGGGGGGCCCGACTCTGGAAACACCATATATTTT. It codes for CASSLGGPDSGNTIYF.

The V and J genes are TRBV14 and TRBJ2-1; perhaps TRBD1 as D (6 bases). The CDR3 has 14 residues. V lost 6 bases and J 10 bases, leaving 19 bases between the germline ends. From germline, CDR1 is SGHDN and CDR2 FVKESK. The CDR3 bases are TGTGCCAGCAGTTCCATCAGGGCGCAGGGGGAGCAGTTCTTC. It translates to CASSSIRAQGEQFF.

The CDR3 sequence is CASRRDRMNTEAFF. CDR3 coding DNA: TGCGCCAGCAGGAGGGACAGAATGAACACTGAAGCTTTCTTT. The chain links TRBV5-1 to TRBJ1-1; the match to TRBD1 covers 7 bases. The CDR3 has 14 amino acids. V shed 5 bases, J shed 0 bases, and the junction held 4 bases outside the gene matches. The germline V gene encodes CDR1 SGHRS and CDR2 YFSETQ.

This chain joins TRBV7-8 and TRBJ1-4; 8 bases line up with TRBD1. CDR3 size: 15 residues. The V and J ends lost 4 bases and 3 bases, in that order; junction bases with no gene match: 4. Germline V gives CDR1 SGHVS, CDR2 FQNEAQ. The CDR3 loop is CASSSDRGPNEKLFF. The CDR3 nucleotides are TGTGCCAGCAGCTCTGACAGGGGCCCTAATGAAAAACTGTTTTTT. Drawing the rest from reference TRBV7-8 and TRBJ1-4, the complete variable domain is GAGVSQSPRYKVAKRGQDVALRCDPISGHVSLFWYQQALGQGPEFLTYFQNEAQLDKSGLPSDRFFAERPEGSVSTLKIQRTQQEDSAVYLCASSSDRGPNEKLFFGSGTQLSVL.

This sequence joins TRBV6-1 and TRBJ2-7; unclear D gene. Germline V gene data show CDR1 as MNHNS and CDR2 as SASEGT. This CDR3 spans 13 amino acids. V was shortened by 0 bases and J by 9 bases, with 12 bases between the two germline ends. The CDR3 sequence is CASSEAPFSVQYF. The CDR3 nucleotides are TGTGCCAGCAGTGAAGCCCCTTTTAGTGTGCAGTACTTC.

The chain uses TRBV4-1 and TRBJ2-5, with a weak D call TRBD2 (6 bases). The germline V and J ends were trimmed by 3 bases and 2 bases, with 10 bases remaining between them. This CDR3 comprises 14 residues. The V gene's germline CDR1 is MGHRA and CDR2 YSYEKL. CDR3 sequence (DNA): TGCGCCAGCAGCCAGGGGGACTTACAAGAGACCCAGTACTTC. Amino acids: CASSQGDLQETQYF.

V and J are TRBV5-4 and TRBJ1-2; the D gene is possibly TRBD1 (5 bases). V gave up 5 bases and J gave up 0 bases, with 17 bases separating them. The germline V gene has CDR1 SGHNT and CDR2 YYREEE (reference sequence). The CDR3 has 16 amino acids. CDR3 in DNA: TGTGCCAGCAGGTGGGGGGGTTCGAGATCTAACTATGGCTACACCTTC. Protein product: CASRWGGSRSNYGYTF.

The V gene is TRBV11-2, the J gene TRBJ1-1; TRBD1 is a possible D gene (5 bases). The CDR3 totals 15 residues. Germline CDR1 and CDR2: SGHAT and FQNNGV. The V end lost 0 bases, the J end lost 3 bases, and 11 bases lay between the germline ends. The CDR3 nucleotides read TGTGCCAGCAGCTTAGAACGGACAACACACACTGAAGCTTTCTTT. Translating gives CASSLERTTHTEAFF.

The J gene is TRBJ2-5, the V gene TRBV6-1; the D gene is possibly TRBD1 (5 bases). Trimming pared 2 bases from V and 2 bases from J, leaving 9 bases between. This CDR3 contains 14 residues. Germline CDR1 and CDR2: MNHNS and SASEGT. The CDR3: CASSESGPQETQYF. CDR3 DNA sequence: TGTGCCAGCAGTGAATCAGGGCCTCAAGAGACCCAGTACTTC.

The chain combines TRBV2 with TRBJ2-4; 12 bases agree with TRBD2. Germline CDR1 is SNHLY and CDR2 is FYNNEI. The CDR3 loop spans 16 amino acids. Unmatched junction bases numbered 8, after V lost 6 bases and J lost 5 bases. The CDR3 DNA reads TGTGCCAGCAGACCTAGCGGGGGGGCAGTGGAAAACATTCAGTACTTC. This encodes CASRPSGGAVENIQYF.

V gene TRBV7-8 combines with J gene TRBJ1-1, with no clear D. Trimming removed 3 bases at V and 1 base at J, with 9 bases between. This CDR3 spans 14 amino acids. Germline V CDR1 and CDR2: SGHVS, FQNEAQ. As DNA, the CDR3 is TGTGCCAGCAGCTTTAACAAGGGGAACACTGAAGCTTTCTTT. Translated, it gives CASSFNKGNTEAFF.

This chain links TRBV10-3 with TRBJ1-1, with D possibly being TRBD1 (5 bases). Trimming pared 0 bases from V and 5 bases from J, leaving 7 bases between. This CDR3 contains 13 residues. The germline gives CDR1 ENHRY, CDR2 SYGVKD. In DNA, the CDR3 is TGTGCCATCAGTGAGTCAGGGGTGACTGAAGCTTTCTTT. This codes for CAISESGVTEAFF.

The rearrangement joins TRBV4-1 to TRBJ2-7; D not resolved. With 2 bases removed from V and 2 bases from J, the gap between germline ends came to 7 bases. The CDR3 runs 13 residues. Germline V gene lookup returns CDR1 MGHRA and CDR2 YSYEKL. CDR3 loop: CASSQQATYEQYF. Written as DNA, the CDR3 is TGCGCCAGCAGCCAACAGGCCACCTACGAGCAGTACTTC.

CDR3 nucleotide sequence: TGTGCCAGCAGCCCCCCCTTCTTGTCCGAGCAGTACTTC. Protein product: CASSPPFLSEQYF. This sequence joins TRBV9 and TRBJ2-7; unclear D gene. The CDR3 loop spans 13 amino acids. CDR1 and CDR2 (germline): SGDLS, YYNGEE. V was cut by 4 bases and J by 6 bases, with 14 bases left in between.

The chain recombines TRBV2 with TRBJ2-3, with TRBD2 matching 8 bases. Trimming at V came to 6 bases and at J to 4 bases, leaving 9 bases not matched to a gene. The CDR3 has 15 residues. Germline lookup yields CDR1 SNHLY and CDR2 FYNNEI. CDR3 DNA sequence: TGTGCCAGCAGGCCAACGGGGGGGCGGGCAGATACGCAGTATTTT. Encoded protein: CASRPTGGRADTQYF.

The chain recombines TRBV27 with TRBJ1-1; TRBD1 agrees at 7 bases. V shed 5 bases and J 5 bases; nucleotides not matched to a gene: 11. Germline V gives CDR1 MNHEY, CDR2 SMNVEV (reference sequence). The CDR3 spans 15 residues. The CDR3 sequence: CASSKVTGVVTEAFF. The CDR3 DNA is TGTGCCAGCAGTAAAGTAACAGGGGTAGTAACTGAAGCTTTCTTT.

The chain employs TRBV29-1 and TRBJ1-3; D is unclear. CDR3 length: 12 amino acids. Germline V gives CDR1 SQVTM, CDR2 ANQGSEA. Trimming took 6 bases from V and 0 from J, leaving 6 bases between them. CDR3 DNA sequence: TGCAGCGTGGAGAGCTCTGGAAACACCATATATTTT. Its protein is CSVESSGNTIYF.

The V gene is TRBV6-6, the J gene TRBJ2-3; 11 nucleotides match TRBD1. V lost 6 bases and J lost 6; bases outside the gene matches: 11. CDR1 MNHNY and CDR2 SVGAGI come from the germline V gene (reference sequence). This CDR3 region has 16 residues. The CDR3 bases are TGTGCCAGCAGCATAGGACAGGGGGCAAGGAAGGATACGCAGTATTTT. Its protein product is CASSIGQGARKDTQYF.